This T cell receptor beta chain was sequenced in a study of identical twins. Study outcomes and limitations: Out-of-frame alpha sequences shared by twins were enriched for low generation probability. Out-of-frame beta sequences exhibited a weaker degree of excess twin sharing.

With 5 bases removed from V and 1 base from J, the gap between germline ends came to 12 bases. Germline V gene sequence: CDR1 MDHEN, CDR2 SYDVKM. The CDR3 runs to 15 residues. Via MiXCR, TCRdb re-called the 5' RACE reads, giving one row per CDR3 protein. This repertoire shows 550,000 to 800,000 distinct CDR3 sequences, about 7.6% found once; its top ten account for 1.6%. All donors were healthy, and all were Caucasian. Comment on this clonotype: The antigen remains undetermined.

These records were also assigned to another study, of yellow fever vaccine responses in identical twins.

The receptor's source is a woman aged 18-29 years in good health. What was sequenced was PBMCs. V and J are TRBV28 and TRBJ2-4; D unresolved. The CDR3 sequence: CASSISLGAKNIQYF. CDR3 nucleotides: TGTGCCAGCAGTATTTCGTTGGGGGCCAAAAACATTCAGTACTTC.